This T cell receptor (beta chain) was recorded in a study of HIV-infected children after antiretroviral therapy interruption. A remark on this clonotype: What it binds is not known.

Deletions cut 3 bases from V and 0 bases from J, with 27 bases between. CDR3 length: 21 residues. Treatment indicated: PENTA 11 planned treatment interruption arm or continuous ART arm. A 3' RACE protocol on RNA, with unique molecular identifiers, produced the TCR library. TCRdb reprocessed the 3' RACE reads via MiXCR and lists one record per CDR3 protein. The profile shows approximately 89,000 distinct CDR3 sequences, 6% to 8.5% of them singletons. Regarding the study as a whole: By the end of treatment interruption, naive CD4+ clonality (Gini) increased.

This material consisted of CD45RA+ CD4+ T cells from PBMCs, pooled from several time points, taken from a donor given antiretroviral therapy, either interrupted or continuous. Indicated subset: naive CD4+ CD45RA+ CD45RO- T cells. V usage is TRBV12-3 or TRBV12-4 and J usage is TRBJ2-4; D remains unclear. The clonotype comes from a pool of human donors with HIV. The CDR3 DNA sequence: TGTGCCAGCAGTTTTAGCAGAGGTCTACCGACCGTTGGGTTAGCCAAAAACATTCAGTACTTC. Its translation: CASSFSRGLPTVGLAKNIQYF.